This T cell receptor beta chain was retrieved from a study of blood T cell repertoires in COVID-19. As for the study in general: Sites in the United States, Italy and Spain provided acute and convalescent COVID-19 samples.

Libraries were prepared by immunoSEQ multiplex PCR; TCRdb keeps only in-frame clonotypes and omits some of them. The sample has about 33,000 clones, over 90% seen once. The origin of this receptor is a male donor with active COVID-19. The sequenced sample was peripheral blood.

The CDR3 sequence is CASSTDRLSSYEQYF. Here the CDR3 DNA reads TGTGCCAGCAGTACCGACAGGCTGAGCTCCTACGAGCAGTACTTC. The chain has TRBV6-2 or TRBV6-3 and TRBJ2-7, with D possibly being TRBD1 (6 bases). The CDR3 runs to 15 residues. V lost 5 bases, J lost 0 bases, and 14 bases lay in between. The germline V gene encodes CDR1 MNHEY and CDR2 SVGEGT.